These T cell receptor beta chains were read from a single sample in a study of CD8+CD57+ T cells in acquired aplastic anemia. One entry per CDR3 protein results from TCRdb running MiXCR on the reads. In the table there are 100,000 to 150,000 distinct CDR3 sequences, under 60% of which are singletons. Sequencing was carried out using sorted CD4+, CD8+, or CD8+CD57+ T cells (not recorded which) from PBMCs. All receptors come from a human donor with aplastic anemia. Each CDR3 is given with its conserved first and last residue. Each record gives: J gene, D gene, clone size, V gene, CDR3 DNA, CDR3 protein. D genes are given only for firm matches. Where a row states a size, it is once, few, many or the class of an expanded clone; other rows omit it.

TRBJ2-7,.,many,TRBV7-9,TGTGCCAGCAGCTTGTCCTACGAGCAGTACTTC,CASSLSYEQYF
TRBJ2-1,TRBD2,.,TRBV11-1,TGTGCCAGCAGCTTATTACTAGCGGGAGGGCCGGACAATGAGCAGTTCTTC,CASSLLLAGGPDNEQFF
TRBJ2-1,.,many,TRBV7-9,TGTGCCAGCAGCTTAGGAGGGATTAGGTCCTACAATGAGCAGTTCTTC,CASSLGGIRSYNEQFF
TRBJ2-7,TRBD1,.,TRBV10-3,TGTGCCATCGGTGGACAGGGCCCAAGCTCCTACGAGCAGTACTTC,CAIGGQGPSSYEQYF
TRBJ2-1,.,.,TRBV29-1,TGCAGCGGTCTCGCAACCTTAGCGTACAATGAGCAGTTCTTC,CSGLATLAYNEQFF
TRBJ2-7,.,.,TRBV20-1,TGCAGTGCCCGAATGACGTACGAGCAGTACTTC,CSARMTYEQYF
TRBJ2-7,TRBD1,many,TRBV4-1,TGCGCCAGCAGCCAAGAGTCATCCGGGACAGGACTCTACGAGCAGTACTTC,CASSQESSGTGLYEQYF
TRBJ1-2,.,.,TRBV7-2,TGTGCCAGCAGCTTAGACGCACAGATCTATGGCTACACCTTC,CASSLDAQIYGYTF
TRBJ2-7,TRBD1,many,TRBV13,TGTGCCAGCAGCTTATGGCAGGGGGCAGGCGAGCAGTACTTC,CASSLWQGAGEQYF
TRBJ1-1,.,.,TRBV10-2,TGCGCCAGCAAATCCGACAGCCAAGAAGCTTTCTTT,CASKSDSQEAFF
TRBJ1-2,.,few,TRBV10-3,TGTGCCATCAGTGAGATCAGCGGCGCGGGGCTACAAACTACTAACTATGGCTACACCTTC,CAISEISGAGLQTTNYGYTF
TRBJ2-7,.,.,TRBV29-1,TGCAGCGTTGAAGATCCCCCGGGTTGGGAGCAGTACTTC,CSVEDPPGWEQYF
TRBJ2-7,.,.,TRBV10-3,TGTGCCATCAGTGAGCCGGTCGGTAGTGCCGAGCAGTACTTC,CAISEPVGSAEQYF
TRBJ1-5,.,.,TRBV25-1,TGTGCCAGCAGTGAATCGGGGGCGGGTCAGCCCCAGCATTTT,CASSESGAGQPQHF
TRBJ2-7,TRBD2,.,TRBV11-1,TGTGCCGGCAGCTTAGGTGGACTAGCGGGACCGTACGAGCAGTACTTC,CAGSLGGLAGPYEQYF
TRBJ2-7,TRBD1,many,TRBV11-1,TGTGCCAGCAGCTTACCAAAGACAGGGGGCGACTATAGCTCCTACGAGCAGTACTTC,CASSLPKTGGDYSSYEQYF
TRBJ1-2,.,.,TRBV12-3/TRBV12-4,TGTGCCAGCAGAACAGGGAACTCGGGCTACACCTTC,CASRTGNSGYTF
TRBJ2-7,.,.,TRBV20-1,TGCAGTGCTAGAGATTATGGGGGGAACACTACCTACGAGCAGTACTTC,CSARDYGGNTTYEQYF
TRBJ2-7,.,few,TRBV15,TGTGCCACCAGCAGAGGGGCGGGCTACGAGCAGTACTTC,CATSRGAGYEQYF
TRBJ1-6,TRBD1,.,TRBV6-1,TGTGCCAGCGGACAGGGGGCGAATTCACCCCTCCACTTT,CASGQGANSPLHF
TRBJ2-7,.,many,TRBV7-2,TGTGCCAGCAGCTTAGGACCCATCTACGAGCAGTACTTC,CASSLGPIYEQYF
TRBJ1-1,.,many,TRBV19,TGTGCCAGTAGTATCAGTAGGATCAATGAAGCTTTCTTT,CASSISRINEAFF
TRBJ2-3,.,few,TRBV7-2,TGTGCCAGCAGCCTCCCCCTGGGAGATACGCAGTATTTT,CASSLPLGDTQYF
TRBJ2-5,TRBD2,.,TRBV2,TGTGCCAGCAGTGATGGCTTCGCGGGGGGGCGGAAGACCCAGTACTTC,CASSDGFAGGRKTQYF
TRBJ2-7,TRBD2,.,TRBV24-1,TGTGCCACCAGTGATTTGAGTCTAGCGGGAGGCCACGAGCAGTACTTC,CATSDLSLAGGHEQYF
TRBJ1-2,.,many,TRBV6-1,TGTGCCAGCAGCCCGACAGGAGCCGCTAACTATGGCTACACCTTC,CASSPTGAANYGYTF
TRBJ1-6,.,.,TRBV2,TGTGCCTGGTATCCGGGACAACTCCACTTT,CAWYPGQLHF
TRBJ1-5,.,few,TRBV7-9,TGTGCCAGCAGCCCCAAGAGCGGGCAGCCCCAGCATTTT,CASSPKSGQPQHF
TRBJ2-2,.,.,TRBV24-1,TGTGCCACCAGTGATTTAGCTAGCGTGAACACCGGGGAGCTGTTTTTT,CATSDLASVNTGELFF
TRBJ2-5,.,.,TRBV24-1,TGTGCCACCAGTGATCCTAATTTGGGGAAAGAGACCCAGTACTTC,CATSDPNLGKETQYF
TRBJ1-1,.,.,TRBV12-3/TRBV12-4,TGTGCCAGCAGTCTTAGGGGGGTGGCTGAAGCTTTCTTT,CASSLRGVAEAFF
TRBJ1-3,.,.,TRBV25-1,TGTGCCAGCAGAATAAGCTCTGGAAACACCATATATTTT,CASRISSGNTIYF
TRBJ2-7,.,many,TRBV12-3/TRBV12-4,TGTGCCAGCAGTCGGGCCTTCTACGAGCAGTACTTC,CASSRAFYEQYF
TRBJ2-3,.,.,TRBV7-2,TGTGCCAGCACCCTACTTAGTGGAGATACGCAGTATTTT,CASTLLSGDTQYF
TRBJ2-1,TRBD2,.,TRBV20-1,TGCAGTGCTAGGGTCTTCGGCCTAGCGGGGGGTAAATCCTACAATGAGCAGTTCTTC,CSARVFGLAGGKSYNEQFF
TRBJ1-5,.,many,TRBV9,TGTGCCAGCAGCGTAGGTCCAAATCAGCCCCAGCATTTT,CASSVGPNQPQHF
TRBJ1-4,.,many,TRBV19,TGTGCCAGTATGGAGACATGGCGCCGGAATGAAAAACTGTTTTTT,CASMETWRRNEKLFF
TRBJ1-2,TRBD1,.,TRBV2,TGTGCCAGCAGTCGCCGACAGGGGCTTTACACCTTC,CASSRRQGLYTF
TRBJ2-1,TRBD1,many,TRBV6-5,TGTGCCAGCAGTTTATATCGGACAGGGACCATTGAGCAGTTCTTC,CASSLYRTGTIEQFF
TRBJ2-7,TRBD1,many,TRBV24-1,TGTGCCACCCGGGGACAGGGGTCCTACGAGCAGTACTTC,CATRGQGSYEQYF
TRBJ2-4,TRBD2,few,TRBV7-2,TGTGCCAGCAGCCCCCTCCGGGGGGCGGGAGGGGCCAAAAACATTCAGTACTTC,CASSPLRGAGGAKNIQYF
TRBJ1-1,TRBD1,.,TRBV5-1,TGCGCCAGCAGCTTAACCGGGACAGAGAACACTGAAGCTTTCTTT,CASSLTGTENTEAFF
TRBJ1-6,TRBD1,.,TRBV2,TGTGCCAGCAGTAGTCGGCAGGGGGCTGTCTCCTATAATTCACCCCTCCACTTT,CASSSRQGAVSYNSPLHF